This is a list of T cell receptor beta chains from one sample in a study of response to subunit inactivated influenza vaccine. Via MiXCR, TCRdb re-called the RT-PCR reads, giving one row per CDR3 protein. The sample includes about 570,000 distinct CDR3 sequences, about 10% of them seen just once. Separately, the same data were catalogued under a study of T cells expressing NK-cell markers.

Source: PBMCs from blood, taken on the day of vaccination. These receptors originate from a man aged 50-60 years who received an inactivated influenza vaccine. CDR3s include the opening cysteine and the closing phenylalanine or tryptophan. Fields, in order: V gene, D gene, clone size, J gene, CDR3 protein, CDR3 DNA. A D gene is named only where the DNA matches it firmly. Clone size is stated in some rows and not others, as once, few, many or a class when expanded.

TRBV5-1	TRBD2	.	TRBJ2-3	CASSPPTSADTQYF	TGCGCCAGCAGCCCCCCTACTAGCGCAGATACGCAGTATTTT
TRBV6-1	.	.	TRBJ1-1	CASSLPDGDEAFF	TGTGCCAGCAGCCTCCCGGACGGCGATGAAGCTTTCTTT
TRBV24-1	.	.	TRBJ2-1	CATSARAGTGTYNEQFF	TGTGCCACCAGTGCCAGGGCCGGGACTGGAACCTACAATGAGCAGTTCTTC
TRBV4-3	.	.	TRBJ2-2	CASSQEPYGELFF	TGCGCCAGCAGCCAAGAACCGTACGGGGAGCTGTTTTTT
TRBV12-3/TRBV12-4	.	many	TRBJ2-1	CASSLGGNEQFF	TGTGCCAGCAGCTTAGGGGGGAATGAGCAGTTCTTC
TRBV5-1	TRBD2	few	TRBJ2-1	CASSEGTSTYNEQFF	TGCGCCAGCAGCGAGGGGACTAGCACGTACAATGAGCAGTTCTTC
TRBV20-1	.	.	TRBJ2-5	CSERKRSQETQYF	TGCAGTGAACGGAAGCGGTCCCAAGAGACCCAGTACTTC
TRBV11-2	TRBD1	.	TRBJ2-5	CASSDEWTGGDETQYF	TGTGCCAGCAGCGATGAGTGGACAGGGGGGGATGAGACCCAGTACTTC
TRBV11-2	TRBD1	many	TRBJ1-1	CASSRGQGNTEAFF	TGTGCCAGCAGCAGGGGACAGGGGAACACTGAAGCTTTCTTT
TRBV4-1	TRBD2	.	TRBJ2-1	CASSHVIGGSSYNEQFF	TGCGCCAGCAGCCATGTGATCGGGGGGAGCTCCTACAATGAGCAGTTCTTC
TRBV29-1	.	.	TRBJ2-7	CSVLPGGFLNEQYF	TGCAGCGTTTTGCCGGGTGGATTCCTCAATGAGCAGTACTTC
TRBV12-3/TRBV12-4	.	few	TRBJ1-6	CASSLRGSDNSPLHF	TGTGCCAGCAGTTTAAGGGGTTCGGATAATTCACCCCTCCACTTT
TRBV7-2	.	few	TRBJ2-5	CASSLDGQKETQYF	TGTGCCAGCAGCTTAGATGGACAGAAAGAGACCCAGTACTTC
TRBV4-2	.	few	TRBJ1-2	CASSQDMGYGYTF	TGTGCCAGCAGCCAAGATATGGGATATGGCTACACCTTC
TRBV3-1	.	few	TRBJ2-3	CASSHYGTSRHGDTQYF	TGTGCCAGCAGCCACTACGGGACTTCGCGGCATGGAGATACGCAGTATTTT
TRBV20-1	.	few	TRBJ2-7	CSAREGAAKQYF	TGCAGTGCTAGAGAGGGGGCAGCAAAGCAGTACTTC
TRBV7-2	.	few	TRBJ1-5	CASSGQVYQPQHF	TGTGCCAGCAGTGGGCAGGTCTATCAGCCCCAGCATTTT
TRBV4-1	TRBD2	few	TRBJ2-5	CASSLTSGAVETQYF	TGCGCCAGCAGCCTGACTAGCGGGGCCGTTGAGACCCAGTACTTC
TRBV7-9	.	.	TRBJ2-6	CASSTGQTMANVLTF	TGTGCCAGCAGCACCGGCCAAACCATGGCCAACGTCCTGACTTTC
TRBV6-1	.	.	TRBJ2-1	CASSERGAAGNEQFF	TGTGCCAGCAGTGAAAGGGGGGCCGCGGGAAATGAGCAGTTCTTC
TRBV23-1	TRBD2	few	TRBJ2-7	CASSQSVAGGRDHEQYF	TGCGCCAGCAGTCAATCGGTGGCGGGAGGTCGTGACCACGAGCAGTACTTC
TRBV20-1	.	few	TRBJ2-5	CSAIGGGVGYQETQYF	TGCAGTGCTATAGGTGGGGGCGTGGGGTACCAAGAGACCCAGTACTTC
TRBV3-1	.	.	TRBJ1-6	CASSLPLGNSPLHF	TGTGCCAGCAGCCTCCCCCTGGGTAATTCACCCCTCCACTTT
TRBV20-1	.	.	TRBJ2-3	CSAAWAALTDTQYF	TGCAGTGCTGCCTGGGCCGCACTCACAGATACGCAGTATTTT
TRBV12-3/TRBV12-4	.	few	TRBJ2-7	CASSFAETSYEQYF	TGTGCCAGCAGTTTTGCGGAGACTAGCTACGAGCAGTACTTC
TRBV7-2	.	.	TRBJ2-7	CASSLSPSTYEQYF	TGTGCCAGCAGCTTATCACCCTCTACCTACGAGCAGTACTTC
TRBV6-5	.	.	TRBJ2-5	CASSLLGGSVETQYF	TGTGCCAGCAGTTTACTTGGGGGGAGCGTAGAGACCCAGTACTTC
TRBV7-8	.	.	TRBJ2-2	CASSFIGNTGELFF	TGTGCCAGCAGCTTTATCGGTAACACCGGGGAGCTGTTTTTT
TRBV5-1	.	.	TRBJ2-1	CASSSFNNEQFF	TGCGCCAGCAGCTCTTTCAACAATGAGCAGTTCTTC
TRBV20-1	.	few	TRBJ1-5	CSARIGGQPQHF	TGCAGTGCTAGAATCGGGGGACAGCCCCAGCATTTT
TRBV6-2/TRBV6-3	.	few	TRBJ1-4	CASSFGQSTNEKLFF	TGTGCCAGCAGTTTCGGACAGTCAACTAATGAAAAACTGTTTTTT
TRBV18	.	.	TRBJ2-5	CASSRRGAEETQYF	TGTGCCAGCTCACGTAGAGGGGCAGAGGAGACCCAGTACTTC
TRBV20-1	.	many	TRBJ2-7	CSARTVSSYEQYF	TGCAGTGCTAGGACCGTCAGCTCCTACGAGCAGTACTTC
TRBV20-1	.	few	TRBJ2-3	CSAAPRGGTDTQYF	TGCAGTGCAGCCCCCAGGGGAGGCACAGATACGCAGTATTTT
TRBV4-1	TRBD2	few	TRBJ2-4	CASSQIRTSLAKNIQYF	TGCGCCAGCAGCCAAATCCGGACTAGCCTAGCCAAAAACATTCAGTACTTC
TRBV6-2/TRBV6-3	.	few	TRBJ2-3	CASGKIGATDTQYF	TGTGCCAGCGGGAAGATCGGGGCCACAGATACGCAGTATTTT
TRBV4-3	TRBD1	.	TRBJ2-3	CASSEQQGAGDTQYF	TGCGCCAGCAGCGAGCAACAGGGGGCCGGAGATACGCAGTATTTT
TRBV4-2	.	.	TRBJ1-1	CASSQDRAGLTEAFF	TGTGCCAGCAGCCAAGATCGAGCAGGGCTGACTGAAGCTTTCTTT
TRBV3-1	TRBD2	few	TRBJ2-1	CASAIAGEQFF	TGTGCCAGCGCAATAGCGGGGGAGCAGTTCTTC
TRBV12-3/TRBV12-4	TRBD1	.	TRBJ1-5	CASRPNRGSNQPQHF	TGTGCCAGCAGGCCAAACAGGGGTAGCAATCAGCCCCAGCATTTT
TRBV27	TRBD1	many	TRBJ2-7	CASSIQVGTVYEQYF	TGTGCCAGCAGTATCCAGGTTGGGACAGTCTACGAGCAGTACTTC
TRBV19	.	.	TRBJ1-1	CASSTQTGLNTEAFF	TGTGCCAGTAGTACCCAGACAGGACTGAACACTGAAGCTTTCTTT
TRBV18	TRBD1	.	TRBJ2-7	CASSSTGTGGSYEQYF	TGTGCCAGCTCATCTACCGGGACAGGGGGCTCGTACGAGCAGTACTTC
TRBV20-1	TRBD1	many	TRBJ2-3	CSARDRQGAKDTQYF	TGCAGTGCTAGAGATCGACAGGGGGCAAAAGATACGCAGTATTTT
TRBV12-3/TRBV12-4	.	.	TRBJ1-3	CASSLQGTPGNTIYF	TGTGCCAGCAGTTTACAGGGAACCCCTGGAAACACCATATATTTT
TRBV6-5	TRBD1	few	TRBJ2-3	CASSFLGGADTQYF	TGTGCCAGCAGTTTCTTAGGGGGCGCAGATACGCAGTATTTT
TRBV4-3	.	.	TRBJ2-7	CASSRSLDLGSYEQYF	TGCGCCAGCAGCCGATCCTTAGACTTGGGGTCCTACGAGCAGTACTTC
TRBV5-1	.	many	TRBJ2-3	CASSFPTDTDTQYF	TGCGCCAGCAGCTTCCCGACAGACACAGATACGCAGTATTTT
TRBV7-2	TRBD2	.	TRBJ2-1	CASSLPGLAEQFF	TGTGCCAGCAGCTTACCCGGACTAGCTGAGCAGTTCTTC
TRBV29-1	.	.	TRBJ2-3	CSVEVVKGDTQYF	TGCAGCGTTGAGGTAGTCAAGGGGGATACGCAGTATTTT
TRBV2	TRBD1	.	TRBJ2-1	CASSQGAVYNEQFF	TGTGCCAGCAGCCAGGGGGCGGTGTACAATGAGCAGTTCTTC
TRBV6-5	.	.	TRBJ2-1	CASSYQGPFYNEQFF	TGTGCCAGCAGTTACCAGGGGCCCTTCTACAATGAGCAGTTCTTC
TRBV7-6	.	.	TRBJ2-5	CASSPWGPTMKTQYF	TGTGCCAGCAGCCCCTGGGGCCCTACTATGAAGACCCAGTACTTC
TRBV5-1	.	few	TRBJ2-5	CASSEIAGKTQYF	TGCGCCAGCAGCGAGATCGCAGGAAAGACCCAGTACTTC
TRBV5-1	.	many	TRBJ2-7	CASSLTSLYHNEQYF	TGCGCCAGCAGCTTAACCTCGCTGTACCATAACGAGCAGTACTTC